This TCR beta chain was found in a study of blood T cell repertoires in COVID-19. About the study: Acute-phase and convalescent COVID-19 samples originated in the United States, Italy and Spain. PBMCs, B-cell-depleted T cells, or T cells provided the cDNA or gDNA that made up the material.

V gave up 5 bases and J gave up 0 bases; unmatched junction bases: 7. The germline CDR1 and CDR2 sequences are SNHLY and FYNNEI. The CDR3 consists of 15 residues. The authors' processing: Nucleated cell counts were estimated from reference gene primer amplification. Here immunoSEQ multiplex PCR was the method, and the copy in TCRdb shows in-frame clones only, minus some. The V and J calls and the clone size are those of that table, but D and trimming were determined from the DNA. The table lists over 75,000 clones, roughly 86% of them singletons, with 25% in the top ten. The count of this clone is one.

Sequenced input: peripheral blood. This TCR was recovered from a human donor in a cohort sampled during active COVID-19. The V call is TRBV2, the J call TRBJ2-7; the match to TRBD2 covers 7 bases. Here the CDR3 reads CASSREAGSSYEQYF. The CDR3 DNA reads as TGTGCCAGCAGTCGCGAAGCGGGATCCTCCTACGAGCAGTACTTC.